This T cell receptor (beta chain) was sequenced for a study of T cell repertoires in cytomegalovirus infection. Study-wide results and caveats: HLA-C-restricted CMV-specific TCR beta clonotypes were dominant in the ex vivo response. CMV carriers having the relevant HLA were flagged by cumulative public TCR beta family frequency.

The table lists this clonotype with many counts. No antigen is known for it. TCRdb re-derived calls from the reads in MiXCR, one entry per CDR3 protein. The sample records hundreds of thousands of distinct CDR3 sequences, less than 25% being singletons. CDR3 size: 17 residues. CDR1 MNHEY and CDR2 SVGAGI come from the germline V gene. V was trimmed by 2 bases and J by 3 bases, leaving 17 bases between them. The gene calls are TRBV6-5 and TRBJ2-1, with D unresolved. This sequence originates from a human donor in good health (CMV status not recorded). Some clones in this sample may be carry-over from other donors' samples. The sequenced sample was CD8+ T cells from PBMCs. CDR3 nucleotide sequence: TGTGCCAGCAGTTACCCCGATCAATCGGGTTTCTACAATGAGCAGTTCTTC. Its translation is CASSYPDQSGFYNEQFF.